A selection of T cell receptor beta chains follows, all from one sample in a study of identical twins. TCRdb reprocessed the 5' RACE reads via MiXCR and lists one record per CDR3 protein. The sample includes roughly 250,000 distinct CDR3 sequences, 7.5% of them seen just once. These records were also assigned to another study, of yellow fever vaccine responses in identical twins.

The sample comprised CD8+ T cells sorted from blood. The receptors shown here come from a woman between 18 and 30 years old in good health. CDR3s include the opening cysteine and the closing phenylalanine or tryptophan. A D gene is named only where the DNA matches it firmly. The listing skips clone size in some rows; elsewhere it reads once, few, many or a size class.

j_gene: TRBJ1-2
abundance: many
d_gene: -
v_gene: TRBV14
CDR3nt: TGTGCCAGCAGCCCCTCCCCGTGGCCTCCAGACACCTTC
CDR3aa: CASSPSPWPPDTF

j_gene: TRBJ1-2
abundance: -
d_gene: TRBD1
v_gene: TRBV27
CDR3nt: TGTGCCAGCAGTCACGGGACAGATTATGGCTACACCTTC
CDR3aa: CASSHGTDYGYTF

j_gene: TRBJ2-7
abundance: many
d_gene: -
v_gene: TRBV20-1
CDR3nt: TGCAGTGCTAGAGACTCGGTCTCCTCCTACGAGCAGTACTTC
CDR3aa: CSARDSVSSYEQYF

j_gene: TRBJ1-2
abundance: many
d_gene: -
v_gene: TRBV6-5
CDR3nt: TGTGCCAGCAGTAACAGAGAATTTCGGCCCTATGGCTACACCTTC
CDR3aa: CASSNREFRPYGYTF

j_gene: TRBJ1-5
abundance: few
d_gene: -
v_gene: TRBV2
CDR3nt: TGTGCCAGCAGTGAAGGTTACGGACTTAGCAATCAGCCCCAGCATTTT
CDR3aa: CASSEGYGLSNQPQHF

j_gene: TRBJ2-3
abundance: -
d_gene: TRBD2
v_gene: TRBV27
CDR3nt: TGTGCCAGCAGTCCTGGACTAGGGGTAGATACGCAGTATTTT
CDR3aa: CASSPGLGVDTQYF

j_gene: TRBJ1-1
abundance: many
d_gene: -
v_gene: TRBV5-6
CDR3nt: TGTGCCAGCAGCTTCCTCGCCGATGGGGCGAACACTGAAGCTTTCTTT
CDR3aa: CASSFLADGANTEAFF

j_gene: TRBJ2-3
abundance: -
d_gene: TRBD2
v_gene: TRBV6-1
CDR3nt: TGTGCCAGCAGTCTAACTAGCGGGGGGGGCACAGATACGCAGTATTTT
CDR3aa: CASSLTSGGGTDTQYF

j_gene: TRBJ2-7
abundance: few
d_gene: -
v_gene: TRBV4-2
CDR3nt: TGTGCCAGCAGCCAAGATTTAGGGGGTAAGACGATAACCTACGAGCAGTACTTC
CDR3aa: CASSQDLGGKTITYEQYF

j_gene: TRBJ2-2
abundance: many
d_gene: TRBD2
v_gene: TRBV2
CDR3nt: TGTGCCAGCAGTGATTTTAGCGGGGGTTCCCCCGGGGAGCTGTTTTTT
CDR3aa: CASSDFSGGSPGELFF

j_gene: TRBJ2-1
abundance: -
d_gene: TRBD2
v_gene: TRBV9
CDR3nt: TGTGCCAGCAGCGTAGGGCGGGAGGCCTACAATGAGCAGTTCTTC
CDR3aa: CASSVGREAYNEQFF

j_gene: TRBJ1-5
abundance: -
d_gene: -
v_gene: TRBV10-3
CDR3nt: TGTGCCATCAGTGAGTTATGGCAGGGCGACAATCAGCCCCAGCATTTT
CDR3aa: CAISELWQGDNQPQHF

j_gene: TRBJ2-1
abundance: -
d_gene: -
v_gene: TRBV27
CDR3nt: TGTGCCAGCAGCCCCGGGTCCCGCCCTTACAATGAGCAGTTCTTC
CDR3aa: CASSPGSRPYNEQFF

j_gene: TRBJ1-5
abundance: -
d_gene: TRBD1
v_gene: TRBV19
CDR3nt: TGTGCCAGTAGTACCGGGACAGGGGGCCATCAGCCCCAGCATTTT
CDR3aa: CASSTGTGGHQPQHF

j_gene: TRBJ2-7
abundance: -
d_gene: -
v_gene: TRBV10-3
CDR3nt: TGTGCCATCAGTGGAGGACTATACTCCTACGAGCAGTACTTC
CDR3aa: CAISGGLYSYEQYF

j_gene: TRBJ2-3
abundance: many
d_gene: -
v_gene: TRBV7-9
CDR3nt: TGTGCCAGCAGCCATGACTGGGCTAGCACAGATACGCAGTATTTT
CDR3aa: CASSHDWASTDTQYF

j_gene: TRBJ2-5
abundance: -
d_gene: -
v_gene: TRBV24-1
CDR3nt: TGTGCCACCAGTGATTTTGGTCAGACCCAGTACTTC
CDR3aa: CATSDFGQTQYF

j_gene: TRBJ2-2
abundance: many
d_gene: -
v_gene: TRBV5-1
CDR3nt: TGCGCCAGCAGCTTGGCCCACTTCGGCGTTTACGGGGAGCTGTTTTTT
CDR3aa: CASSLAHFGVYGELFF

j_gene: TRBJ2-7
abundance: -
d_gene: -
v_gene: TRBV7-9
CDR3nt: TGTGCCAGCAGCCAGACAGTTTATAGCTACGAGCAGTACTTC
CDR3aa: CASSQTVYSYEQYF

j_gene: TRBJ2-1
abundance: few
d_gene: TRBD2
v_gene: TRBV15
CDR3nt: TGTGCCACCAGCAGAGATGACGCGGGAGGGGGAAATGAGCAGTTCTTC
CDR3aa: CATSRDDAGGGNEQFF

j_gene: TRBJ2-1
abundance: -
d_gene: -
v_gene: TRBV27
CDR3nt: TGTGCCAGCAGTTATACGGGACACAATGAGCAGTTCTTC
CDR3aa: CASSYTGHNEQFF

j_gene: TRBJ2-3
abundance: -
d_gene: -
v_gene: TRBV7-6
CDR3nt: TGTGCCAGCAGCTTGTGGGGGGACGGGGAAGATACGCAGTATTTT
CDR3aa: CASSLWGDGEDTQYF

j_gene: TRBJ2-1
abundance: few
d_gene: TRBD2
v_gene: TRBV29-1
CDR3nt: TGCAGCGCTACCGGGACTACGCTAAATGAGCAGTTCTTC
CDR3aa: CSATGTTLNEQFF

j_gene: TRBJ2-2
abundance: -
d_gene: TRBD2
v_gene: TRBV7-9
CDR3nt: TGTGCCAGCAGCTTTCCTAGCGGGAACACCGGGGAGCTGTTTTTT
CDR3aa: CASSFPSGNTGELFF

j_gene: TRBJ2-5
abundance: many
d_gene: TRBD1
v_gene: TRBV12-3/TRBV12-4
CDR3nt: TGTGCCAGCAGGCAGGGGGTCGAAGAGACCCAGTACTTC
CDR3aa: CASRQGVEETQYF

j_gene: TRBJ2-3
abundance: many
d_gene: -
v_gene: TRBV6-4
CDR3nt: TGTGCCAGCAGTGACTTATCGGCCTCAGATACGCAGTATTTT
CDR3aa: CASSDLSASDTQYF

j_gene: TRBJ1-1
abundance: many
d_gene: -
v_gene: TRBV7-9
CDR3nt: TGTGCCAGCAACTTACGCCCGGGGACGGTGAACACTGAAGCTTTCTTT
CDR3aa: CASNLRPGTVNTEAFF

j_gene: TRBJ1-5
abundance: few
d_gene: TRBD1
v_gene: TRBV5-5
CDR3nt: TGTGCCAGCAGCCCCCTCGGACAGGGGAAAGGTCAGCCCCAGCATTTT
CDR3aa: CASSPLGQGKGQPQHF

j_gene: TRBJ2-2
abundance: -
d_gene: TRBD1
v_gene: TRBV7-9
CDR3nt: TGTGCCAGCAGCCCGACGGACAGGACTGGGGAGCTGTTTTTT
CDR3aa: CASSPTDRTGELFF

j_gene: TRBJ2-5
abundance: -
d_gene: TRBD1
v_gene: TRBV12-3/TRBV12-4
CDR3nt: TGTGCCAGCAGTGATCCGGGACAGGGTATAGAGACCCAGTACTTC
CDR3aa: CASSDPGQGIETQYF

j_gene: TRBJ2-3
abundance: few
d_gene: TRBD2
v_gene: TRBV6-2/TRBV6-3
CDR3nt: TGTGCCAGCAGTTACTTGGCGGGAGGGCCTGGAGATACGCAGTATTTT
CDR3aa: CASSYLAGGPGDTQYF

j_gene: TRBJ1-1
abundance: -
d_gene: TRBD1
v_gene: TRBV10-3
CDR3nt: TGTGCCATCAGTGGAACTTCCGGGACAGAGCACACTGAAGCTTTCTTT
CDR3aa: CAISGTSGTEHTEAFF

j_gene: TRBJ1-2
abundance: few
d_gene: -
v_gene: TRBV12-5
CDR3nt: TGTGCTAGTGGTTTGGGACAGAACTATGGCTACACCTTC
CDR3aa: CASGLGQNYGYTF

j_gene: TRBJ2-1
abundance: many
d_gene: -
v_gene: TRBV27
CDR3nt: TGTGCCAGCAGTTCCCGTCCCTACAATGAGCAGTTCTTC
CDR3aa: CASSSRPYNEQFF

j_gene: TRBJ2-1
abundance: few
d_gene: TRBD1
v_gene: TRBV6-1
CDR3nt: TGTGCCAGCAAAATACAGGGGAACAATGAGCAGTTCTTC
CDR3aa: CASKIQGNNEQFF

j_gene: TRBJ1-5
abundance: few
d_gene: TRBD1
v_gene: TRBV6-1
CDR3nt: TGTGCCAGCAGAGACAGGGGTGATCGGCCCCAGCATTTT
CDR3aa: CASRDRGDRPQHF

j_gene: TRBJ2-1
abundance: few
d_gene: TRBD2
v_gene: TRBV20-1
CDR3nt: TGCAGTGCTAGACTAGCGGGAGAGCTTAATGAGCAGTTCTTC
CDR3aa: CSARLAGELNEQFF